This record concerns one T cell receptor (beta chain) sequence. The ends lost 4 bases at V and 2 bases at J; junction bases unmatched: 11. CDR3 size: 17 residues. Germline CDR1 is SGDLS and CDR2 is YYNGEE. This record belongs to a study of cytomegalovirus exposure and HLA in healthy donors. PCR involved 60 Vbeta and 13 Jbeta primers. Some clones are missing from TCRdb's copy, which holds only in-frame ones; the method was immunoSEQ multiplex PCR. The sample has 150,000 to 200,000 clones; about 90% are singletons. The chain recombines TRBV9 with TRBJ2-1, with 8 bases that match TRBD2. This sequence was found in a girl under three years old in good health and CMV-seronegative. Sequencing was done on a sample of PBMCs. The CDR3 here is CASSSLGRGGPYNEQFF. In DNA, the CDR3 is TGTGCCAGCAGCTCCCTGGGTCGGGGGGGCCCCTACAATGAGCAGTTCTTC.